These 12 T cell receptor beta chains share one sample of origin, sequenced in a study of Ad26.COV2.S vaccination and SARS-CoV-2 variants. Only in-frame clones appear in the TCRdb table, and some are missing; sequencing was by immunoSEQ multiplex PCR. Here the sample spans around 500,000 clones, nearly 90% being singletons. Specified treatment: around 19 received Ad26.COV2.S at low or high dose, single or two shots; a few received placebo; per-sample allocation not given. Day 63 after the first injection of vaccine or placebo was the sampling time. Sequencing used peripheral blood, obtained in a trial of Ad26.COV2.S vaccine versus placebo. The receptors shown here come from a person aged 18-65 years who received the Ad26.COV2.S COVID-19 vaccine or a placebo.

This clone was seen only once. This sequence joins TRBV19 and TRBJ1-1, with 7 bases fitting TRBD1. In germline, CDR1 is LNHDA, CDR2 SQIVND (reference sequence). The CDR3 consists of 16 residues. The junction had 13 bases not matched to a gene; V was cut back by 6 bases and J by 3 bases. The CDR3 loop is CASSEGSTGAYTEAFF. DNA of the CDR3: TGTGCCAGTAGCGAAGGGTCAACAGGGGCCTACACTGAAGCTTTCTTT.

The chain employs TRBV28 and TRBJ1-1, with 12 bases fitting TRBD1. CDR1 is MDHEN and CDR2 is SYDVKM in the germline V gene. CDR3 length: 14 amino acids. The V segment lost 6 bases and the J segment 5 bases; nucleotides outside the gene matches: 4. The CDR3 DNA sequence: TGTGCCAGCAGAGGGACAGGGGGCTGGACTGAAGCTTTCTTT. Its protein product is CASRGTGGWTEAFF.

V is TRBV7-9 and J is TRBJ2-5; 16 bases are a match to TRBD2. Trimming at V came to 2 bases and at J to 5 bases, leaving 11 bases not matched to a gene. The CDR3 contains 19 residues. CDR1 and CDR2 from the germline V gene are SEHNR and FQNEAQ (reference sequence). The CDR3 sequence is CASSLTGLAGGPWGETQYF. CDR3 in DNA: TGTGCCAGCAGCTTAACGGGACTAGCGGGAGGGCCATGGGGTGAGACCCAGTACTTC.

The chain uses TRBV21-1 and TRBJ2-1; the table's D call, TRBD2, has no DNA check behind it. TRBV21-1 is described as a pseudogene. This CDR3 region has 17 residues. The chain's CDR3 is CAISGLAGTKAYNEQFF. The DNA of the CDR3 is TGTGCCATCTCGGGACTAGCGGGAACTAAGGCCTACAATGAGCAGTTCTTC.

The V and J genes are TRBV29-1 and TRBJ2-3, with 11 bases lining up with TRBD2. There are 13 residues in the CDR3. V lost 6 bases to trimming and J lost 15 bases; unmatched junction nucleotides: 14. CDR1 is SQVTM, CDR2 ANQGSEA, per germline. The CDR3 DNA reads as TGCAGCGTGTACATCCAAGGACTAGCGGGCTCCTATTTT. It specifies CSVYIQGLAGSYF.

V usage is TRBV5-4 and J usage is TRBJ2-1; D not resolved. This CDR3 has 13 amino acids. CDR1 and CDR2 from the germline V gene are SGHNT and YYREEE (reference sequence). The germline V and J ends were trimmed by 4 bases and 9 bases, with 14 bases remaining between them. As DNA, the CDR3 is TGTGCCAGCAGCCCCACGTGGACCGTTGAGCAGTTCTTC. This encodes CASSPTWTVEQFF.

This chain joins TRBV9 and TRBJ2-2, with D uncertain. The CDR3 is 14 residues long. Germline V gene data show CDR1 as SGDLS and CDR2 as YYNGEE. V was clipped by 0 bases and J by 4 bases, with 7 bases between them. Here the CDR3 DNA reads TGTGCCAGCAGCGTAGCGGACGGCACCGGGGAGCTGTTTTTT. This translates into CASSVADGTGELFF.

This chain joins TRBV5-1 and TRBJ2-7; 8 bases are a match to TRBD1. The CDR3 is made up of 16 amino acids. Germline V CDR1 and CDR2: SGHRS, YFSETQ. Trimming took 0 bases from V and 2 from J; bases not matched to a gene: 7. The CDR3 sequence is CASSLAIGTGAYEQYF. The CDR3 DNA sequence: TGCGCCAGCAGCTTGGCCATAGGGACAGGCGCCTACGAGCAGTACTTC.

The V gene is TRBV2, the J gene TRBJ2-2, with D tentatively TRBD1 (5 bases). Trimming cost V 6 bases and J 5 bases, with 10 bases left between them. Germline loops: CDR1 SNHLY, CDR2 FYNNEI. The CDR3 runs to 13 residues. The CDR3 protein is CASRKTDTGELFF. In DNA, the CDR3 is TGTGCCAGCAGGAAGACAGATACCGGGGAGCTGTTTTTT.

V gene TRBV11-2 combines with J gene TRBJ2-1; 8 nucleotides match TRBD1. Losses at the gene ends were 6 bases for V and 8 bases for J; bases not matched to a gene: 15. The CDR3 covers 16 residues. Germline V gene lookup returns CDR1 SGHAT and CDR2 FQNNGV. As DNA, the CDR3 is TGTGCCAGCAGGATTCTGTCAGGGGGCAGCTGGCATGAGCAGTTCTTC. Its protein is CASRILSGGSWHEQFF.

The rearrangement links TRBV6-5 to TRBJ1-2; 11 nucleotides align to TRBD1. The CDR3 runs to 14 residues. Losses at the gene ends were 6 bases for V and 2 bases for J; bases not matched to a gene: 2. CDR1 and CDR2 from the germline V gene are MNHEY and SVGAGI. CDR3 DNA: TGTGCCAGCAGGGGGACAGGGGGAAACTATGGCTACACCTTC. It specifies CASRGTGGNYGYTF.

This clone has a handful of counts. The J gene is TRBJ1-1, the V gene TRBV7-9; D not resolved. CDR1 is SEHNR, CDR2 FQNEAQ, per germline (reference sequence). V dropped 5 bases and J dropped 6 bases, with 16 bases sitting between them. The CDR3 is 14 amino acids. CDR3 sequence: CASSPQTAVSEAFF. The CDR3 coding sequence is TGTGCCAGCAGCCCGCAGACCGCGGTATCTGAAGCTTTCTTT.